These T cell receptor beta chains were read from a single sample in a study of T cell changes during pregnancy in multiple sclerosis. Assay used: immunoSEQ multiplex PCR; TCRdb lists only in-frame clones, some missing. Of some 140,000 clones detected, roughly 96% appear once; the ten largest clones hold about 0.45%. Sequences were derived from peripheral blood, sampled after pregnancy. Receptor source: a female donor with multiple sclerosis, enrolled in a pregnancy study. The CDR3 runs from the conserved cysteine through the conserved F or W. Each record gives: V gene, D gene, J gene, clone size, CDR3 DNA, CDR3 protein. D genes are given only for firm matches. Where a row states a size, it is once, few, many or the class of an expanded clone; other rows omit it.

v_gene: TRBV28; d_gene: .; j_gene: TRBJ1-5; abundance: .; CDR3nt: TGTGCCACCTGGGTAAGGCGGAACAATCAGCCCCAGCATTTT; CDR3aa: CATWVRRNNQPQHF
v_gene: TRBV7-2; d_gene: .; j_gene: TRBJ2-1; abundance: .; CDR3nt: TGTGCCAGCAGCCCTCGGGACTTTAATGAGCAGTTCTTC; CDR3aa: CASSPRDFNEQFF
v_gene: TRBV18; d_gene: TRBD1; j_gene: TRBJ2-5; abundance: .; CDR3nt: TGTGCCAGCTCACGCGAAACCGGGACAGGGCAAGAGACCCAGTACTTC; CDR3aa: CASSRETGTGQETQYF
v_gene: TRBV7-8; d_gene: TRBD2; j_gene: TRBJ2-7; abundance: .; CDR3nt: TGTGCCAGCAGCTTAAATGCCGGTCTAGCGGGAGCCTACGAGCAGTACTTC; CDR3aa: CASSLNAGLAGAYEQYF
v_gene: TRBV19; d_gene: .; j_gene: TRBJ2-7; abundance: .; CDR3nt: TGTGCCAGTAGTACTAGCGCCTACGAGCAGTACTTC; CDR3aa: CASSTSAYEQYF
v_gene: TRBV19; d_gene: .; j_gene: TRBJ1-1; abundance: .; CDR3nt: TGTGCCAGTAGCCCACAGCCGAACACTGAAGCTTTCTTT; CDR3aa: CASSPQPNTEAFF
v_gene: TRBV9; d_gene: .; j_gene: TRBJ2-2; abundance: .; CDR3nt: TGTGCCAGCAGCGTAGCTTATTCCACCGGGGAGCTGTTTTTT; CDR3aa: CASSVAYSTGELFF
v_gene: TRBV10-2; d_gene: TRBD2; j_gene: TRBJ2-1; abundance: .; CDR3nt: TGCGCCAGCAGTGAGCGGGAGGAGCGTGAGCAGTTCTTC; CDR3aa: CASSEREEREQFF
v_gene: TRBV19; d_gene: .; j_gene: TRBJ1-2; abundance: once; CDR3nt: TGTGCCAGTGCCGATCAGGGGTATGGCTACACCTTC; CDR3aa: CASADQGYGYTF
v_gene: TRBV11-3; d_gene: TRBD2; j_gene: TRBJ2-1; abundance: .; CDR3nt: TGTGCCAGCAGCTCGACTAGCGGGAGGAACTACAATGAGCAGTTCTTC; CDR3aa: CASSSTSGRNYNEQFF
v_gene: TRBV25-1; d_gene: TRBD2; j_gene: TRBJ2-5; abundance: .; CDR3nt: TGTGCCAGCCGTAGCGGGCCTGGGGAGACCCAGTACTTC; CDR3aa: CASRSGPGETQYF
v_gene: TRBV27; d_gene: TRBD1; j_gene: TRBJ1-5; abundance: .; CDR3nt: TGTGCCAGTTCCCGACAGGGGAATAGCAATCAGCCCCAGCATTTT; CDR3aa: CASSRQGNSNQPQHF
v_gene: TRBV29-1; d_gene: TRBD1; j_gene: TRBJ2-1; abundance: .; CDR3nt: TGCAGCGGCACGACAGGGGCTGTAGGTAATGAGCAGTTCTTC; CDR3aa: CSGTTGAVGNEQFF
v_gene: TRBV19; d_gene: TRBD1; j_gene: TRBJ2-5; abundance: .; CDR3nt: TGTGCCAGTAGTAGGGCCAGGGGGCGCTTGGAGACCCAGTACTTC; CDR3aa: CASSRARGRLETQYF
v_gene: TRBV9; d_gene: .; j_gene: TRBJ2-3; abundance: .; CDR3nt: TGTGCCAGCAGCGTAGACTCACAGACCACAGATACGCAGTATTTT; CDR3aa: CASSVDSQTTDTQYF
v_gene: TRBV19; d_gene: TRBD1; j_gene: TRBJ2-7; abundance: .; CDR3nt: TGTGCCAGTAGTATAAGGACAGGTGCGGTCTACGAGCAGTACTTC; CDR3aa: CASSIRTGAVYEQYF
v_gene: TRBV19; d_gene: TRBD1; j_gene: TRBJ1-5; abundance: .; CDR3nt: TGTGCCAGTAGTACCCACACAGGGGTGCTCAATCAGCCCCAGCATTTT; CDR3aa: CASSTHTGVLNQPQHF
v_gene: TRBV2; d_gene: TRBD2; j_gene: TRBJ2-1; abundance: .; CDR3nt: TGTGCCAGCAGTTCGGGACTAGCGGGACCCCTTGGCTACAATGAGCAGTTCTTC; CDR3aa: CASSSGLAGPLGYNEQFF
v_gene: TRBV5-5; d_gene: TRBD1; j_gene: TRBJ2-1; abundance: .; CDR3nt: TGTGCCAGCAGAAGGACAGGGGGCGATGAGCAGTTCTTC; CDR3aa: CASRRTGGDEQFF
v_gene: TRBV6-6; d_gene: TRBD2; j_gene: TRBJ2-5; abundance: .; CDR3nt: TGTGCCAGCAGGGGGAAGGGACTAGCGGGATCAGGGACCCAGTACTTC; CDR3aa: CASRGKGLAGSGTQYF
v_gene: TRBV28; d_gene: .; j_gene: TRBJ1-1; abundance: few; CDR3nt: TGTGCCAGCAGTTTCATTCCCCTCTGGGGAGGGGACACTGAAGCTTTCTTT; CDR3aa: CASSFIPLWGGDTEAFF
v_gene: TRBV5-1; d_gene: .; j_gene: TRBJ2-7; abundance: .; CDR3nt: TGCGCCAGCAGCCCTAGAGCGGGCCCTTTCGAGCAGTACTTC; CDR3aa: CASSPRAGPFEQYF
v_gene: TRBV5-4; d_gene: TRBD2; j_gene: TRBJ2-1; abundance: .; CDR3nt: TGTGCCAGCAGCTTGTCACTAGCGGGGAACCATGAGCAGTTCTTC; CDR3aa: CASSLSLAGNHEQFF
v_gene: TRBV7-8; d_gene: .; j_gene: TRBJ1-1; abundance: .; CDR3nt: TGTGCCAGCAGCCCCACTGAGTTAAACACTGAAGCTTTCTTT; CDR3aa: CASSPTELNTEAFF
v_gene: TRBV30; d_gene: .; j_gene: TRBJ2-3; abundance: .; CDR3nt: TGTGCCTGGAGCCTCGGGGTCTCTAGCACAGATACGCAGTATTTT; CDR3aa: CAWSLGVSSTDTQYF
v_gene: TRBV27; d_gene: .; j_gene: TRBJ2-5; abundance: .; CDR3nt: TGTGCCAGCAGGAGCAGCGCAGGGCGACAAGAGACCCAGTACTTC; CDR3aa: CASRSSAGRQETQYF
v_gene: TRBV27; d_gene: TRBD2; j_gene: TRBJ2-1; abundance: once; CDR3nt: TGTGCCAGCAGTTTATCGGTCCCGGGACTAGCGGGACCTTCGTTCTTC; CDR3aa: CASSLSVPGLAGPSFF
v_gene: TRBV28; d_gene: .; j_gene: TRBJ1-5; abundance: .; CDR3nt: TGTGCCAGCAGTTTCCGCGGGAGCAATCAGCCCCAGCATTTT; CDR3aa: CASSFRGSNQPQHF
v_gene: TRBV19; d_gene: .; j_gene: TRBJ1-1; abundance: once; CDR3nt: TGTGCCAGTAGTATCTGGCAGGGTTGGGGGGACACTGAAGCTTTCTTT; CDR3aa: CASSIWQGWGDTEAFF
v_gene: TRBV21-1; d_gene: .; j_gene: TRBJ1-5; abundance: .; CDR3nt: TGTGCCAGCCCGCGGGACAGGGGATCTAGCAATCAGCCCCAGCATTTT; CDR3aa: CASPRDRGSSNQPQHF
v_gene: TRBV7-6; d_gene: TRBD1; j_gene: TRBJ2-3; abundance: .; CDR3nt: TGTGCCAGCAGCATGGGACAGGGCCCAGATACGCAGTATTTT; CDR3aa: CASSMGQGPDTQYF
v_gene: TRBV30; d_gene: TRBD1; j_gene: TRBJ1-5; abundance: .; CDR3nt: TGTGCCTGGAGTGACCGCGACAGGGGGGGTAATCAGCCCCAGCATTTT; CDR3aa: CAWSDRDRGGNQPQHF
v_gene: TRBV28; d_gene: .; j_gene: TRBJ1-1; abundance: .; CDR3nt: TGTGCCAGCACCCCCGGGACTTGGAGGGCTTTCTTT; CDR3aa: CASTPGTWRAFF
v_gene: TRBV19; d_gene: TRBD1; j_gene: TRBJ1-2; abundance: .; CDR3nt: TGTGCCAGTAGTCTAGGGGGCCATGGCTACACCTTC; CDR3aa: CASSLGGHGYTF
v_gene: TRBV5-6; d_gene: TRBD2; j_gene: TRBJ2-7; abundance: .; CDR3nt: TGTGCCAGCAGCCCGACTAGCGGGAGACCCGACGAGCAGTACTTC; CDR3aa: CASSPTSGRPDEQYF
v_gene: TRBV28; d_gene: .; j_gene: TRBJ1-2; abundance: .; CDR3nt: TGTGCCAGCAGAATACAGGGATACTATGGCTACACCTTC; CDR3aa: CASRIQGYYGYTF
v_gene: TRBV25-1; d_gene: TRBD1; j_gene: TRBJ1-1; abundance: .; CDR3nt: TGTGCCAGCAGTTCTCGAGGACAGGCCAACACTGAAGCTTTCTTT; CDR3aa: CASSSRGQANTEAFF
v_gene: TRBV7-9; d_gene: TRBD1; j_gene: TRBJ2-3; abundance: many; CDR3nt: TGTGCCAGCAGCTGGGGACAGAGCACAGATACGCAGTATTTT; CDR3aa: CASSWGQSTDTQYF
v_gene: TRBV18; d_gene: .; j_gene: TRBJ2-2; abundance: .; CDR3nt: TGTGCCAGCTCACCACCCGCCGGGGTCGGTACCGGGGAGCTGTTTTTT; CDR3aa: CASSPPAGVGTGELFF
v_gene: TRBV29-1; d_gene: .; j_gene: TRBJ2-5; abundance: .; CDR3nt: TGCAGCGTTGCGGCCAGCACAGGAGAAGAGACCCAGTACTTC; CDR3aa: CSVAASTGEETQYF
v_gene: TRBV19; d_gene: TRBD2; j_gene: TRBJ2-5; abundance: .; CDR3nt: TGTGCCAGTAGTAAAACTCTCCCTAGCGGAAAAGAGACCCAGTACTTC; CDR3aa: CASSKTLPSGKETQYF
v_gene: TRBV28; d_gene: .; j_gene: TRBJ1-5; abundance: .; CDR3nt: TGTGCCAGCAGCTGGCGGGGAGGGGATCAGCCCCAGCATTTT; CDR3aa: CASSWRGGDQPQHF
v_gene: TRBV11-2; d_gene: .; j_gene: TRBJ2-5; abundance: .; CDR3nt: TGTGCCAGCAGCTTAACCCCAGACCAAGAGACCCAGTACTTC; CDR3aa: CASSLTPDQETQYF
v_gene: TRBV28; d_gene: TRBD2; j_gene: TRBJ2-7; abundance: .; CDR3nt: TGTGCCAGCAGTTCCCCGGGAGGGGCCATCTCCTACGAGCAGTACTTC; CDR3aa: CASSSPGGAISYEQYF
v_gene: TRBV5-1; d_gene: TRBD1; j_gene: TRBJ2-2; abundance: .; CDR3nt: TGCGCCAGCAGCTTGGGTCTGGGAATCAGGGGGCGCACCGGGGAGCTGTTTTTT; CDR3aa: CASSLGLGIRGRTGELFF
v_gene: TRBV5-1; d_gene: TRBD2; j_gene: TRBJ2-4; abundance: once; CDR3nt: TGCGCCAGCAGCTTGACCACCGGGAGGGGGGACATTCAGTACTTC; CDR3aa: CASSLTTGRGDIQYF
v_gene: TRBV5-6; d_gene: TRBD1; j_gene: TRBJ1-1; abundance: .; CDR3nt: TGTGCCAGCAGCTTCACCGGGACAGGGATTATGAACACTGAAGCTTTCTTT; CDR3aa: CASSFTGTGIMNTEAFF
v_gene: TRBV5-6; d_gene: TRBD1; j_gene: TRBJ2-7; abundance: .; CDR3nt: TGTGCCAGCAGCGGGACAGGGGGTTACGAGCAGTACTTC; CDR3aa: CASSGTGGYEQYF
v_gene: TRBV6-5; d_gene: .; j_gene: TRBJ2-5; abundance: .; CDR3nt: TGTGCCAGCAGTTCCTTTAGGGGAGAGACCCAGTACTTC; CDR3aa: CASSSFRGETQYF
v_gene: TRBV7-8; d_gene: .; j_gene: TRBJ2-7; abundance: .; CDR3nt: TGTGCCAGCAGCACGGACAGACGAATCTCCTACGAGCAGTACTTC; CDR3aa: CASSTDRRISYEQYF